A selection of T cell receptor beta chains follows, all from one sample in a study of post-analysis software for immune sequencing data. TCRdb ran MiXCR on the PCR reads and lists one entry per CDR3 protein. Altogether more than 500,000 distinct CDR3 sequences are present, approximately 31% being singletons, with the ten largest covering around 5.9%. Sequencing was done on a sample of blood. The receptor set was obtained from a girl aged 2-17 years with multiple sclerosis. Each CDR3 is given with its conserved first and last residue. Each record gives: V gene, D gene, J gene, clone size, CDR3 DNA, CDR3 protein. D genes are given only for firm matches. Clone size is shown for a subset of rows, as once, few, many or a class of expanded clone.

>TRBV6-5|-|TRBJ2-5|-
TGTGCCAGCAGTTTCCCAGAGACCCAGTACTTC
CASSFPETQYF
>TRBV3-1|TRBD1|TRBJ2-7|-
TGTGCCAGCAGCCAAGGGACAGGGGATGATGAGCAGTACTTC
CASSQGTGDDEQYF
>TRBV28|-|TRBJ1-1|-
TGTGCCAGCAGACATCTACGAGGAGATGATTTCTTT
CASRHLRGDDFF
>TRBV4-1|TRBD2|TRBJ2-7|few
TGCGCCAGCAGCCAAGAGGGGGGAGCGGGGGGGCGAGTATTGGCACCCTACGAGCAGTACTTC
CASSQEGGAGGRVLAPYEQYF
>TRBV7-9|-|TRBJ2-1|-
TGTGCCAGCAGCTTTGAGACGAGTGAGCAGTTCTTC
CASSFETSEQFF
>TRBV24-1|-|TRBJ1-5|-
TGTGCCACCAGTGATTGGGGGAACGACTGGCGTCAGCCCCAGCATTTT
CATSDWGNDWRQPQHF
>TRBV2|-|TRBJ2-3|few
TGTGCCTCAGAAGCTCTTGATCCAGATACGCAGTATTTT
CASEALDPDTQYF
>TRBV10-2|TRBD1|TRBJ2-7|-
TGCGCCAGCAGTGAGACAGACAGGGGGGCCGAGCAGTACTTC
CASSETDRGAEQYF
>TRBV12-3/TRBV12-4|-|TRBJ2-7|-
TGTGCCAGCAGTTTAGTGGGACCCTTCAGCGAGCAGTACTTC
CASSLVGPFSEQYF
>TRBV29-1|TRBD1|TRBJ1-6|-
TGCAGCGTTGGCGTAGAAGACAGGGTCGGGTGTTCACCCCTCCACTTT
CSVGVEDRVGCSPLHF
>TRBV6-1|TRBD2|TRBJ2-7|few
TGTGCCAGCAGACCCGGTGTAGCGGGGGTTACGAGCTCCTACGAGCAGTACTTC
CASRPGVAGVTSSYEQYF
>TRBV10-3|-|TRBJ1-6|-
TGTGCCACTGCCGACCGGGAGATAGAAGCGCGCAATTCACCCCTCCACTTT
CATADREIEARNSPLHF
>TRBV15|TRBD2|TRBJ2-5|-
TGTGCCACCAGCAGAGAAAGTCCTCGACTAGCGGGGGGGCAGGGGGATGGGACCCAGTACTTC
CATSRESPRLAGGQGDGTQYF
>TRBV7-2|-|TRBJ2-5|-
TGTGCCAGCAGCTTAGGGCGGCTAGCGACATCGATCCAAGAGACCCAGTACTTC
CASSLGRLATSIQETQYF
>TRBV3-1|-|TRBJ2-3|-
TGTGCCAGCAGCCAAGAGGGAGCTAGTCGCACAGATACGCAGTATTTT
CASSQEGASRTDTQYF